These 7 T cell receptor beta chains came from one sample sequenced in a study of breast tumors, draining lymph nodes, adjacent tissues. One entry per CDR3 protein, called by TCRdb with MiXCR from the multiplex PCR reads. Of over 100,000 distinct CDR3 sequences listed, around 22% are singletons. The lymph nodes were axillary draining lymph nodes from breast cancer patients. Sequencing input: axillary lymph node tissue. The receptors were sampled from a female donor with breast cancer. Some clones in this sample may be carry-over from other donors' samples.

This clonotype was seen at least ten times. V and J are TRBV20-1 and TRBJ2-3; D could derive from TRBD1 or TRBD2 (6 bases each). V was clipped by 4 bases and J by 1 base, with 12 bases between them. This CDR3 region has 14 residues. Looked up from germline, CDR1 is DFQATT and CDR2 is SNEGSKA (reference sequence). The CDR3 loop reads CSATVRGGTDTQYF. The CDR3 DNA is TGCAGTGCTACAGTAAGGGGGGGCACAGATACGCAGTATTTT.

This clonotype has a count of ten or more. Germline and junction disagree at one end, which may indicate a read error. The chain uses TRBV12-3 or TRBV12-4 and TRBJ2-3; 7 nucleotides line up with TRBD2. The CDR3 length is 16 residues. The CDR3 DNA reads TGTGCCAGCAGATTAGTAGCGGGTGCTAGCACAGATACGCAGTATTTT. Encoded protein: CASRLVAGASTDTQYF.

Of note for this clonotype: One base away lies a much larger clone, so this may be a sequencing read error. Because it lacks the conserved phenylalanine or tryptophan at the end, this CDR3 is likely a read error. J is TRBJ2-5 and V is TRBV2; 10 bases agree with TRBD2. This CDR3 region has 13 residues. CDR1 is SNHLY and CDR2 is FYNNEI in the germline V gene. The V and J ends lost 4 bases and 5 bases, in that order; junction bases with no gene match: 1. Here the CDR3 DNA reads TGTGCCAGCAGTGGGGGACTAGCGGAGACCCAGTACTCC. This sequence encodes CASSGGLAETQYS.

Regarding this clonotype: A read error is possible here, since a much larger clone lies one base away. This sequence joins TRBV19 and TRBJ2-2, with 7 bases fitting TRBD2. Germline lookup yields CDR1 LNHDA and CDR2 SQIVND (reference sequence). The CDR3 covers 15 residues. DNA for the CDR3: TGTGCCAGTAGTCCGCGGGGGACGAACACCGGGGGGCTGTTTTTT. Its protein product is CASSPRGTNTGGLFF.

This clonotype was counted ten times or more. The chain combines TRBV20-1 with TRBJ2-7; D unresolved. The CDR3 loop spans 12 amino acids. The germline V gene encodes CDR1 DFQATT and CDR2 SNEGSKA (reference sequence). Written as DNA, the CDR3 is TGCAGCGGAACCGGACGAATCTACGAGCAGTACTTC. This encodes CSGTGRIYEQYF.

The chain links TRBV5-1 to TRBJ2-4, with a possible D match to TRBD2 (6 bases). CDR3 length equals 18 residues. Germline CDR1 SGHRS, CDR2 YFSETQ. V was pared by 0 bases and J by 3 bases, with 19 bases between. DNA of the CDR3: TGCGCCAGCAGCTTGGATCCGGGACTGGGGGTAGGCAAAAACATTCAGTACTTC. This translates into CASSLDPGLGVGKNIQYF.

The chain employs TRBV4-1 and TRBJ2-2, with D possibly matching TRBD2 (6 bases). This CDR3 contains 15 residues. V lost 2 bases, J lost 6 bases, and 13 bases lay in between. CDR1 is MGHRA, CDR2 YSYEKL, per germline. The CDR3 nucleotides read TGCGCCAGCAGCCAACGGGACTCCGCCCCCGGGGAGCTGTTTTTT. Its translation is CASSQRDSAPGELFF.